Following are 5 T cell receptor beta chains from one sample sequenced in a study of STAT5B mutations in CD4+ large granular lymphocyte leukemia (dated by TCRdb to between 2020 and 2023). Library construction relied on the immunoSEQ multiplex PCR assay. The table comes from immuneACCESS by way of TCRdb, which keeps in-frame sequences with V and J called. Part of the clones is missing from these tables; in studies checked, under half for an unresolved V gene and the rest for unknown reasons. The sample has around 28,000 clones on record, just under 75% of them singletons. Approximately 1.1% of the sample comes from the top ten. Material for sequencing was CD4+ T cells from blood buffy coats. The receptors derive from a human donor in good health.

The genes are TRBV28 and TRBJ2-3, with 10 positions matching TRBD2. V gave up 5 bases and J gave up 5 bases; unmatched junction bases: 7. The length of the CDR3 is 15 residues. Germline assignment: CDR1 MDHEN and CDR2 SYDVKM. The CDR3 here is CASSPPSGRRDTQYF. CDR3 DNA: TGTGCCAGCAGTCCCCCTAGCGGGAGACGAGATACGCAGTATTTT.

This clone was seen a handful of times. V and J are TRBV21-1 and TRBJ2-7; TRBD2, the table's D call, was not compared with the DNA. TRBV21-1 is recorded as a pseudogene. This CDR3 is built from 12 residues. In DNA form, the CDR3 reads TGTGCCAGCAGCAAACAGGGGCGGGAGCAGTACGTC. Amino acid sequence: CASSKQGREQYV.

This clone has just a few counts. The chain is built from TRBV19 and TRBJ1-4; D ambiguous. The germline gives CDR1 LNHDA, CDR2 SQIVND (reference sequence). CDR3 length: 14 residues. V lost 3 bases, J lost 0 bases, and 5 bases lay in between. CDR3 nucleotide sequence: TGTGCCAGTAGTATTGGGCCAACTAATGAAAAACTGTTTTTT. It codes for CASSIGPTNEKLFF.

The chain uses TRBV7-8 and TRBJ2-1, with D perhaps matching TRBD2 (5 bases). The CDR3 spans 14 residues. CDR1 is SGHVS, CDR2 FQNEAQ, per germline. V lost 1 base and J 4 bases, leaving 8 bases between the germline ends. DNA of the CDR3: TGTGCCAGCAGCTTAGGCGGGCAGTACAATGAGCAGTTCTTC. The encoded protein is CASSLGGQYNEQFF.

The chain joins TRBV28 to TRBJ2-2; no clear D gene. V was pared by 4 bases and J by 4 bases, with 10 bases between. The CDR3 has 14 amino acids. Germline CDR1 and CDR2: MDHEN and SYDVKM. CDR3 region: CASSSRVSTGELFF. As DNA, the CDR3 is TGTGCCAGCAGTTCGAGAGTGAGCACCGGGGAGCTGTTTTTT.